This is a list of T cell receptor beta chains from one sample in a study of T cell repertoires in cytomegalovirus infection. Each CDR3 protein is one row after TCRdb ran MiXCR on the reads. The sample includes some 920,000 distinct CDR3 sequences, about a third of them seen just once. Antigen specificity for these receptors is unknown. Sequencing was performed on cultured CD8+ T cells from PBMCs, taken from culture after CMV antigen stimulation. All receptors come from a human donor in good health (CMV status not recorded). Some clones in this sample may be carry-over from other donors' samples. CDR3s include the opening cysteine and the closing phenylalanine or tryptophan. Each record gives: clone size, V gene, D gene, J gene, CDR3 DNA, CDR3 protein. A D gene is named only where the DNA matches it firmly. Size values are once, few and many counts, or a class for expanded clones, and some rows have none.

>many|TRBV7-9|-|TRBJ1-1
TGTGCCAGCAGCAACAACGAGGATAGAAACACTGAAGCTTTCTTT
CASSNNEDRNTEAFF
>-|TRBV27|-|TRBJ2-7
TGTGCCAGCAGTTTGGGCTTTGGAGGTTACGAGCAGTACTTC
CASSLGFGGYEQYF
>-|TRBV7-4|-|TRBJ1-6
TGTGCCAGCAGCTTAGTCGGAAGGGACTATAATTCACCCCTCCACTTT
CASSLVGRDYNSPLHF
>few|TRBV5-8|-|TRBJ2-1
TGTGCCAGCAGCTTGGCCGATTTCCTAAGCTCCTACAATGAGCAGTTCTTC
CASSLADFLSSYNEQFF
>-|TRBV7-6|-|TRBJ2-1
TGTGCCAGCGGCTTAGTCGACCTAGAGGTTGAGCAGTTCTTC
CASGLVDLEVEQFF
>many|TRBV7-2|-|TRBJ2-1
TGTGCCAGCAGCTTAAATTGGGACGAATACAATGAGCAGTTCTTC
CASSLNWDEYNEQFF
>few|TRBV20-1|-|TRBJ1-5
TGCAGTGCTAGAGATAGGGGGACCGGGAGCAATCAGCCCCAGCATTTT
CSARDRGTGSNQPQHF
>many|TRBV12-3/TRBV12-4|-|TRBJ2-5
TGTGCCAGCAGCTTATGGGGGGAAGAGACCCAGTACTTC
CASSLWGEETQYF
>-|TRBV7-2|TRBD2|TRBJ2-1
TGTGCCAGCAGCTTAGAGTCTAGCGGGGGTAATGAGCAGTTCTTC
CASSLESSGGNEQFF
>many|TRBV7-9|-|TRBJ2-1
TGTGCCAGCAGCTTAAGGGGCGGGGCCGAGGGGGAGCAGTTCTTC
CASSLRGGAEGEQFF
>many|TRBV12-3/TRBV12-4|-|TRBJ1-5
TGTGCCAGCAGTTTGGCCCATAGCAATCAGCCCCAGCATTTT
CASSLAHSNQPQHF
>many|TRBV7-2|-|TRBJ1-1
TGTGCCAGCAGCTTAGCCACTGAAGCTTTCTTT
CASSLATEAFF
>few|TRBV2|-|TRBJ2-5
TGTGCCAGCAGTGAAATCGGGGGCCGTCGAGAGACCCAGTACTTC
CASSEIGGRRETQYF
>-|TRBV4-1|-|TRBJ2-2
TGCGCCAGCAGCCAAGCCAGGGGGGGGGGCCGGACCGGGGAGCTGTTTTTT
CASSQARGGGRTGELFF
>many|TRBV6-1|-|TRBJ1-5
TGTGCCAGCAGTGTGAGGGCCGGGTGGGAAGATCAGCCCCAGCATTTT
CASSVRAGWEDQPQHF
>few|TRBV7-9|-|TRBJ1-4
TGTGCCAGCAGCTTAGCTGAGGGGCCTAATGAAAAACTGTTTTTT
CASSLAEGPNEKLFF
>-|TRBV18|-|TRBJ2-5
TGTGCCAGCTCACCACAGGGGACCTACGAGACCCAGTACTTC
CASSPQGTYETQYF
>-|TRBV28|TRBD1|TRBJ2-1
TGTGCCAGCAACGACAGGGTCAATGAGCAGTTCTTC
CASNDRVNEQFF
>-|TRBV12-3/TRBV12-4|-|TRBJ1-5
TGTGCCAGCATCTATGGGGGGTTAGGACGGCCCCAGCATTTT
CASIYGGLGRPQHF
>-|TRBV11-2|-|TRBJ1-4
TGTGCCAGCAGCTCTCTCTCTAGGGCTGAAAAACTGTTTTTT
CASSSLSRAEKLFF
>few|TRBV4-1|-|TRBJ2-1
TGCGCCAGCAGCCAAGGCCCGGGACCCACGTTCAATGAGCAGTTCTTC
CASSQGPGPTFNEQFF
>once|TRBV20-1|TRBD1|TRBJ1-5
TGCAGTGCGGGGCGGGGACAGGGCTCCCTTAGCAATCAGCCCCAGCATTTT
CSAGRGQGSLSNQPQHF
>-|TRBV7-9|TRBD2|TRBJ2-1
TGTGCCACCCACAGCGGGACTAGCGGATACAATGAGCAGTTCTTC
CATHSGTSGYNEQFF
>few|TRBV4-1|-|TRBJ1-6
TGCGCCAGCAGCCAGGACAGCGCTAATTCACCCCTCCACTTT
CASSQDSANSPLHF
>many|TRBV7-6|-|TRBJ2-2
TGTGCCAGCAGCTTAGGCTGGGGGGCGCTGACCGGGGAGCTGTTTTTT
CASSLGWGALTGELFF
>-|TRBV27|-|TRBJ2-3
TGTGCCACCTTTTCCGGTGGGTTTACAGATACGCAGTATTTT
CATFSGGFTDTQYF
>-|TRBV4-2|-|TRBJ2-7
TGTGCCAGCAGCCCAGGCGGCGGATCACCTAATGAGCAGTACTTC
CASSPGGGSPNEQYF
>-|TRBV29-1|-|TRBJ1-1
TGCAGCGTTACTAAAGGGGGGGCAGTGGACACTGAAGCTTTCTTT
CSVTKGGAVDTEAFF
>few|TRBV27|-|TRBJ2-2
TGTGCCAGCAGCTCGGGCCCAACAGTTCTCGGGGAGCTGTTTTTT
CASSSGPTVLGELFF
>-|TRBV12-3/TRBV12-4|-|TRBJ2-7
TGTGCCAGCAGTGAAGCGGGTTCCGAGCAGTACTTC
CASSEAGSEQYF
>-|TRBV19|-|TRBJ1-1
TGTGCCAGTAGTATTCACCCGGAGGGGATGAACACTGAAGCTTTCTTT
CASSIHPEGMNTEAFF
>few|TRBV7-9|-|TRBJ2-3
TGTGCCAGTGGGGGAGATACGCAGTATTTT
CASGGDTQYF
>-|TRBV13|-|TRBJ1-1
TGTGCCAGCGGCGAGGCACCCGGGGAAGCTTTCTTT
CASGEAPGEAFF
>many|TRBV6-1|-|TRBJ1-5
TGTGCCAGCAGTGATAGGCAGACCAATCAGCCCCAGCATTTT
CASSDRQTNQPQHF
>many|TRBV7-8|TRBD2|TRBJ2-5
TGTGCCAGCAGCTTCCAGCGGGGGTGGCAAGAGACCCAGTACTTC
CASSFQRGWQETQYF
>few|TRBV6-2/TRBV6-3|TRBD1|TRBJ1-5
TGTGCCAGCATCCCGACAGGGGAGGTCAATCAGCCCCAGCATTTT
CASIPTGEVNQPQHF
>-|TRBV11-3|-|TRBJ1-1
TGTGCCAGCAGCTTAGGAAGGACAGAGAACACTGAAGCTTTCTTT
CASSLGRTENTEAFF
>few|TRBV28|-|TRBJ1-4
TGTGCCAGCAGTTTAGCGTTGGCCGAAAAACTGTTTTTT
CASSLALAEKLFF
>-|TRBV2|-|TRBJ2-3
TGTGCCAGCAGTGCGCTATCAGATACGCAGTATTTT
CASSALSDTQYF
>many|TRBV27|-|TRBJ1-1
TGTGCCAGCAGTTTCGGTCTTGAAGCTTTCTTT
CASSFGLEAFF
>-|TRBV10-3|-|TRBJ2-3
TGTGCCAGTCAGGGAGTGAGAAGCTTCGGCACAGATACGCAGTATTTT
CASQGVRSFGTDTQYF
>-|TRBV29-1|TRBD2|TRBJ2-1
TGCAGCGTTCCTCTAGCGGAAATCTACAATGAGCAGTTCTTC
CSVPLAEIYNEQFF
>-|TRBV6-2/TRBV6-3|TRBD2|TRBJ2-3
TGTGCCAGCAGTTACCCACTAGCGGGGGGGCCAGATACGCAGTATTTT
CASSYPLAGGPDTQYF
>-|TRBV7-4|-|TRBJ1-1
TGTGCCAGCAGCATGGACAAAAGCACTGAAGCTTTCTTT
CASSMDKSTEAFF
>-|TRBV7-9|-|TRBJ1-5
TGTGCCAGCAGCTTAGAGGACACCAATCAGCCCCAGCATTTT
CASSLEDTNQPQHF
>-|TRBV7-9|TRBD2|TRBJ2-1
TGTGCCAGCAGCCATAGCGGGGGGTTCCACAATGAGCAGTTCTTC
CASSHSGGFHNEQFF
>-|TRBV7-8|-|TRBJ2-5
TGTGCCAGCAGCTTAGGGGTCCTGAGCCGACTAGAGACCCAGTACTTC
CASSLGVLSRLETQYF
>few|TRBV3-1|-|TRBJ1-5
TGTGCCAGCACTCCCAATGAGGGGGACGGCAGTAATCAGCCCCAGCATTTT
CASTPNEGDGSNQPQHF
>-|TRBV11-3|-|TRBJ2-3
TGTGCCAGCAGCTCAAAGCACGTAGACACAGATACGCAGTATTTT
CASSSKHVDTDTQYF
>-|TRBV24-1|-|TRBJ2-1
TGTGCCACCAGTGATTTTCCCAAAGGCGATGAGCAGTTCTTC
CATSDFPKGDEQFF
>-|TRBV2|-|TRBJ1-1
TGTGCCAGCCTTCTAGGGGGGCCGGAGACTGAAGCTTTCTTT
CASLLGGPETEAFF
>-|TRBV27|TRBD2|TRBJ2-5
TGTGCCAGCAACCCCGGGACTAGGGGAGAGACCCAGTACTTC
CASNPGTRGETQYF
>-|TRBV27|-|TRBJ1-5
TGTGCCAGCTCCCGTAGGTCGGGACAGCCCCAGCATTTT
CASSRRSGQPQHF
>-|TRBV7-6|TRBD1|TRBJ2-3
TGTGCCAGCAGCTCCAGGGACAGACAGTATTTT
CASSSRDRQYF
>many|TRBV6-5|-|TRBJ1-6
TGTGCCAGCAGTTACCGAGAAAGGCTCTCCTATAATTCACCCCTCCACTTT
CASSYRERLSYNSPLHF
>-|TRBV7-9|-|TRBJ2-5
TGTGCCAGCAGCATTGTCGGACGGGGAGAGACCCAGTACTTC
CASSIVGRGETQYF
>many|TRBV27|-|TRBJ2-7
TGTGCCAGCACCTCGGGTAGCTCCTACGAGCAGTACTTC
CASTSGSSYEQYF
>few|TRBV12-3/TRBV12-4|TRBD1|TRBJ2-1
TGTGCCAGCAGTTTGGGCTTGACAGGGGGCCATGAGCAGTTCTTC
CASSLGLTGGHEQFF
>-|TRBV10-2|-|TRBJ1-4
TGCGCCAGCAGTGAGTGGGGTGAAAAACTGTTTTTT
CASSEWGEKLFF
>-|TRBV29-1|-|TRBJ1-2
TGCAGCGTTGAAGGTAGGAGGCTGGACGGCTACACCTTC
CSVEGRRLDGYTF